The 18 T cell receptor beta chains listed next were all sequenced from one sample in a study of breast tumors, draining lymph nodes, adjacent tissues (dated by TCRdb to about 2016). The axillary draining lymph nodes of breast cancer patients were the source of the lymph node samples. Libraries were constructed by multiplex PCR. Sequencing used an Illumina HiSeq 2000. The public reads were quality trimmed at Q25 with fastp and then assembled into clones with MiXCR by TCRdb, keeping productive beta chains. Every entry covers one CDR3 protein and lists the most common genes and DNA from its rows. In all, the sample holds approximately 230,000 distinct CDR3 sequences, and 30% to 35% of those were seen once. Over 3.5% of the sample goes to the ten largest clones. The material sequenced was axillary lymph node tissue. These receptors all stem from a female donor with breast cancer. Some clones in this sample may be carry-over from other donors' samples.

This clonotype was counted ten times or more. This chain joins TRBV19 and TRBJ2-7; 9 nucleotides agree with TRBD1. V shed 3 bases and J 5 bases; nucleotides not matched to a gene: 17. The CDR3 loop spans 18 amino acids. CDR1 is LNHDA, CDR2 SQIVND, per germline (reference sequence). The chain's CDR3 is CASSIRDRAFNGKNEQYF. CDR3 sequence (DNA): TGTGCCAGTAGTATTAGGGACAGGGCTTTTAACGGGAAAAACGAGCAGTACTTC.

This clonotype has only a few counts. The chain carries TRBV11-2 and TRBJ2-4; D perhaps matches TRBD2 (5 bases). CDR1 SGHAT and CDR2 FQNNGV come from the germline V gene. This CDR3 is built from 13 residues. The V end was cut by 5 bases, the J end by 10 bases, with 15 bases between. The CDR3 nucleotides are TGTGCCAGCAGCAGTTCCCCAGAGGGAATTCAGTACTTC. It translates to CASSSSPEGIQYF.

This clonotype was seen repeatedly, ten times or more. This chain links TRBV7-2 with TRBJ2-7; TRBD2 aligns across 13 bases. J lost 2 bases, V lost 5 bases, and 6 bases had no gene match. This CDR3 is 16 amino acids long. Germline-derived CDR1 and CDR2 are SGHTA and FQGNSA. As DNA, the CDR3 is TGTGCCAGCAGCCCCACTAGCGGGGGGGTGACCTACGAGCAGTACTTC. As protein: CASSPTSGGVTYEQYF.

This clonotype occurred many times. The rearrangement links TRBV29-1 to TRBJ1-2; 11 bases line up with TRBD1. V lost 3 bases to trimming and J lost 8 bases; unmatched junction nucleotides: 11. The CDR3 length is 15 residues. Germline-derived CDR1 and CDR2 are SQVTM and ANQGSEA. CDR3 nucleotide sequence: TGCAGCGTTGAGAGCAAAGGGACAGGGGGGAGCGGCTACACCTTC. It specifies CSVESKGTGGSGYTF.

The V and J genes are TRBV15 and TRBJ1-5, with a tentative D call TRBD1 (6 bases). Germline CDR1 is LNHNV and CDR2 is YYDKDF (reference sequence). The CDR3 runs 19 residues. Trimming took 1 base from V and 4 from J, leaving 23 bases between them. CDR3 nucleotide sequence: TGTGCCACCAGCAGAGCCCTCCCGGGGTCCAGGGGAGGGAATCAGCCCCAGCATTTT. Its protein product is CATSRALPGSRGGNQPQHF.

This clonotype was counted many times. This CDR3 is CASSQDPGTGAYEQYF. The DNA for the CDR3 is TGCGCCAGCAGCCAAGACCCCGGGACAGGGGCCTACGAGCAGTACTTC. The chain carries TRBV4-1 and TRBJ2-7; 10 bases match TRBD1. Germline CDR1 and CDR2: MGHRA and YSYEKL. The V and J ends lost 0 bases and 2 bases, in that order; junction bases with no gene match: 4. The CDR3 is made up of 16 amino acids.

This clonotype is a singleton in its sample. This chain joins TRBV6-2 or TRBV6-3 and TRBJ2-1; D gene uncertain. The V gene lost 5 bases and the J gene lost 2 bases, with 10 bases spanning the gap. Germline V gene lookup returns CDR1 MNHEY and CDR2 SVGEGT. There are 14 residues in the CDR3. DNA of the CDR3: TGTGCCAGCAGTCACTTGGCAGCCTACAATGAGCAGTTCTTC. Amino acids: CASSHLAAYNEQFF.

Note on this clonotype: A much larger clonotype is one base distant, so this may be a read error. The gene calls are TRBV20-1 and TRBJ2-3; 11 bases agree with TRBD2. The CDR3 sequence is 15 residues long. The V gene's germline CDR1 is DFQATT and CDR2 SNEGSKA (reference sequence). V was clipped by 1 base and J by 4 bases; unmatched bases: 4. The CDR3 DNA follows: TGCAGTGCTAGAGGACTAGCGGGGTGGGCAGATACGCAGTATTTT. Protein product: CSARGLAGWADTQYF.

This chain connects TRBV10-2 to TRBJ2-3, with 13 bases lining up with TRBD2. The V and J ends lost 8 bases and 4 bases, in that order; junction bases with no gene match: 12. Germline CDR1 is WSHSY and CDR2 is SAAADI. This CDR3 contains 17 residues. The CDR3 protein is CASEAGRTSGGADTQYF. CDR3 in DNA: TGCGCCAGCGAGGCTGGTCGGACTAGCGGGGGCGCAGATACGCAGTATTTT.

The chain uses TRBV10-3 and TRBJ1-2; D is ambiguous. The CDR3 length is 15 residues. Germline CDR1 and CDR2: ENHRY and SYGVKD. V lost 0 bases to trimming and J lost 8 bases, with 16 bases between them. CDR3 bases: TGTGCCATCAGTGAGTCCTTCGGCAGGTCAGGAGGCTACACCTTC. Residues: CAISESFGRSGGYTF.

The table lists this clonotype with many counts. The DNA for the CDR3 is TGCGCCAGCAGCTTGGGGGGGCCCTCTGGAAACACCATATATTTT. Translated: CASSLGGPSGNTIYF. This chain connects TRBV5-1 to TRBJ1-3; TRBD1 is a possible D gene (6 bases). The CDR3 runs to 15 residues. Trimming shortened V by 0 bases and J by 0 bases, and 7 bases separated the two germline ends. Germline CDR1 and CDR2: SGHRS and YFSETQ.

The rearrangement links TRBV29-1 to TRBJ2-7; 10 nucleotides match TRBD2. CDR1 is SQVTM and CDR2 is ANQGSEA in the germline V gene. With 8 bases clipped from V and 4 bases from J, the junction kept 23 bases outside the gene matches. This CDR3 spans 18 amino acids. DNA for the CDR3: TGCAGCCCCGAAGTAGGGACTAGCGAGGGAGACACAGATTACGAGCAGTACTTC. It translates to CSPEVGTSEGDTDYEQYF.

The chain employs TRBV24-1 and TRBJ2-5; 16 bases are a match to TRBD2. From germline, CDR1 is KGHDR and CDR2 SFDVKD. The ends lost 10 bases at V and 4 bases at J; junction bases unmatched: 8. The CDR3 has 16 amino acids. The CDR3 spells CATGLGTSGRGETQYF. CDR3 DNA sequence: TGTGCCACGGGACTCGGGACTAGCGGGAGGGGAGAGACCCAGTACTTC.

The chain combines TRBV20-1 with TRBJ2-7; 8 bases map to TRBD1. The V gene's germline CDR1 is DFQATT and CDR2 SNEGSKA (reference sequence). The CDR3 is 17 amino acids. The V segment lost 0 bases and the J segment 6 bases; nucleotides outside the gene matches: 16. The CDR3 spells CSARDPQGAGLVGEQYF. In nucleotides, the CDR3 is TGCAGTGCTAGAGATCCCCAGGGGGCTGGGCTCGTAGGCGAGCAGTACTTC.

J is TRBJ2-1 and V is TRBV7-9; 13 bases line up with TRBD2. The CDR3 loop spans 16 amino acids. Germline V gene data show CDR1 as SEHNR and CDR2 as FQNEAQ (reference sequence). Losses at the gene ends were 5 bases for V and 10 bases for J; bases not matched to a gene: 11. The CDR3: CASSPLLAGGPMEQFF. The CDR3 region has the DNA TGTGCCAGCAGCCCTTTACTAGCGGGGGGGCCCATGGAGCAGTTCTTC.

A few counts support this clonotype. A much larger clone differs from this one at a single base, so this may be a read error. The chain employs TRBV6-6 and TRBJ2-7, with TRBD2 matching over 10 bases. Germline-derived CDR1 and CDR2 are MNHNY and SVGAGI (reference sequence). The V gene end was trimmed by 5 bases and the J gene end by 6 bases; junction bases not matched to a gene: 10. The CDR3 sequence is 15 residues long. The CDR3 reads CASSHILAGDLEQYF. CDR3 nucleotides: TGTGCCAGCAGTCACATCCTAGCGGGAGACCTCGAGCAGTACTTC.

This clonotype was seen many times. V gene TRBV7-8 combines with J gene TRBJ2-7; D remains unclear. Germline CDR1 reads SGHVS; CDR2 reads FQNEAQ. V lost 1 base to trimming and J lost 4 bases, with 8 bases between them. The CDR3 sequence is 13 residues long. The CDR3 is CASSLDGIYEQYF. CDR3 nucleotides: TGTGCCAGCAGCTTAGACGGTATATACGAGCAGTACTTC.

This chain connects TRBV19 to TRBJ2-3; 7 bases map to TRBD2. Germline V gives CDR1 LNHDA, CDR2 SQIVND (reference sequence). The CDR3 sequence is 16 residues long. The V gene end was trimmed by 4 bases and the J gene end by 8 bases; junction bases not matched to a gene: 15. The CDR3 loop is CASSSGRDGTLGTQYF. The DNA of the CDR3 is TGTGCCAGTAGTAGTGGGAGGGACGGGACCCTCGGTACGCAGTATTTT.